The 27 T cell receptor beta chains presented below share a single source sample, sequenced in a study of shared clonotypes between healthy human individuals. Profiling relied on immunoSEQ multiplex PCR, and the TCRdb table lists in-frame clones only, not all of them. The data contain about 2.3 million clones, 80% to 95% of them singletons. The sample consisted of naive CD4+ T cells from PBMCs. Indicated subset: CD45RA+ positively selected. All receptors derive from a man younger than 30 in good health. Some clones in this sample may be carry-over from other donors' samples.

The CDR3 region is CASSLGSLTYEQYF. DNA for the CDR3: TGTGCCAGCAGCTTAGGTTCCCTAACCTACGAGCAGTACTTC. The rearrangement uses TRBV7-9 and TRBJ2-7; unclear D gene. Germline CDR1 reads SEHNR; CDR2 reads FQNEAQ (reference sequence). The CDR3 is 14 residues long. V gave up 1 base and J gave up 2 bases, with 9 bases separating them. The variable domain in full, with the rest retrieved from reference TRBV7-9 and TRBJ2-7, is DTGVSQNPRHKITKRGQNVTFRCDPISEHNRLYWYRQTLGQGPEFLTYFQNEAQLEKSRLLSDRFSAERPKGSFSTLEIQRTEQGDSAMYLCASSLGSLTYEQYFGPGTRLTVT.

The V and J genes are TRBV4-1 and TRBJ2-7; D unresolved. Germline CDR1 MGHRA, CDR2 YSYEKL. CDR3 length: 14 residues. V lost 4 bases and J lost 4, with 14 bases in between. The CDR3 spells CASSRSANRYEQYF. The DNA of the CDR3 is TGCGCCAGCAGCCGTTCCGCGAATCGGTACGAGCAGTACTTC.

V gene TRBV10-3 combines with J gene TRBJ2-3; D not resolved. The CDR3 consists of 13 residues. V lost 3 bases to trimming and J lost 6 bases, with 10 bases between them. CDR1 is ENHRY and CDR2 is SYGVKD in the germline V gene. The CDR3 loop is CAISDSVGDTQYF. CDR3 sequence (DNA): TGTGCCATCAGTGATTCGGTGGGGGATACGCAGTATTTT.

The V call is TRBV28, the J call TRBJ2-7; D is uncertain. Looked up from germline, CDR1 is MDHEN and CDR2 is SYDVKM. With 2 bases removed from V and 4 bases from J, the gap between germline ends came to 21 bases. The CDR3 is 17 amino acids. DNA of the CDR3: TGTGCCAGCAGTTTAAAGATTATTCCCGACCTTAAGTACGAGCAGTACTTC. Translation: CASSLKIIPDLKYEQYF. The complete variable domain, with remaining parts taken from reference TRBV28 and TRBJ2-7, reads DVKVTQSSRYLVKRTGEKVFLECVQDMDHENMFWYRQDPGLGLRLIYFSYDVKMKEKGDIPEGYSVSREKKERFSLILESASTNQTSMYLCASSLKIIPDLKYEQYFGPGTRLTVT.

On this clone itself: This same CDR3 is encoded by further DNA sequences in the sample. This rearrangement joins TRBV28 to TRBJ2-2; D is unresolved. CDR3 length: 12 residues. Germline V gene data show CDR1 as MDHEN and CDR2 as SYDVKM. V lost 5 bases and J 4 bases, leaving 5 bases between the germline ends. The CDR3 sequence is CASSLGTGELFF. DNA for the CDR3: TGTGCCAGCAGTCTGGGCACCGGGGAGCTGTTTTTT.

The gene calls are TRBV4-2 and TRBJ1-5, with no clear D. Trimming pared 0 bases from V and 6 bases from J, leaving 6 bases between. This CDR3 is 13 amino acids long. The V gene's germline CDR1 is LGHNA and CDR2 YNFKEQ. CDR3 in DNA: TGTGCCAGCAGCCAAGATAACGGTCAGCCCCAGCATTTT. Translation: CASSQDNGQPQHF.

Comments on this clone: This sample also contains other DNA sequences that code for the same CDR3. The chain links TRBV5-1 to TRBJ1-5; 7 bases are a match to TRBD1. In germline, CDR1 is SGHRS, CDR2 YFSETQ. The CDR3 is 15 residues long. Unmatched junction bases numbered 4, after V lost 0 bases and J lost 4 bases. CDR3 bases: TGCGCCAGCAGCTTGGAATCAGGGGGTAATCAGCCCCAGCATTTT. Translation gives CASSLESGGNQPQHF.

The CDR3 bases are TGTGCCAGCGGGACCGGATCCTACGAGCAGTACTTC. This sequence encodes CASGTGSYEQYF. The rearrangement joins TRBV14 to TRBJ2-7; D tentatively reads TRBD1 or TRBD2 (5 bases each). Germline assignment: CDR1 SGHDN and CDR2 FVKESK. With 8 bases removed from V and 1 base from J, the gap between germline ends came to 9 bases. The CDR3 is 12 amino acids.

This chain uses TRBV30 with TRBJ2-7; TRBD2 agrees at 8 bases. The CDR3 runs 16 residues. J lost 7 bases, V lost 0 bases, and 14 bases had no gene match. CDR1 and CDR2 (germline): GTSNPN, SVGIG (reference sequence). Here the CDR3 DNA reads TGTGCCTGGAGTGTACAGGGAACTAGCGGTGGGGGGGAGCAGTACTTC. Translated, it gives CAWSVQGTSGGGEQYF.

CDR3 nucleotide sequence: TGTGCCAGCAGTGGACGGTTTAGAAGCACAGATACGCAGTATTTT. Amino acid sequence: CASSGRFRSTDTQYF. The chain joins TRBV6-5 to TRBJ2-3; no clear D gene. The CDR3 covers 15 residues. Germline CDR1 is MNHEY and CDR2 is SVGAGI. V was pared by 5 bases and J by 0 bases, with 12 bases between.

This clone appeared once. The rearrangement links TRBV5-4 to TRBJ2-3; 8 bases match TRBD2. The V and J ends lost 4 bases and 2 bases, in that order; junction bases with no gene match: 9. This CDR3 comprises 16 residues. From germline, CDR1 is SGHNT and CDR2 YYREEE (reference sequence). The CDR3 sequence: CASSRGGSGNTDTQYF. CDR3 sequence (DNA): TGTGCCAGCAGCCGCGGGGGGAGCGGAAACACAGATACGCAGTATTTT.

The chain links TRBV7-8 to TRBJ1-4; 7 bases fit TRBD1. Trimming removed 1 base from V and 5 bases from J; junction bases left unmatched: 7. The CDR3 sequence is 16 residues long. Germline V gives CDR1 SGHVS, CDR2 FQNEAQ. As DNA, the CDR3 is TGTGCCAGCAGCTTAGGGGTCGGGACAGAAAATGAAAAACTGTTTTTT. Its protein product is CASSLGVGTENEKLFF. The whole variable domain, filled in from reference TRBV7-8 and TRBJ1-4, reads GAGVSQSPRYKVAKRGQDVALRCDPISGHVSLFWYQQALGQGPEFLTYFQNEAQLDKSGLPSDRFFAERPEGSVSTLKIQRTQQEDSAVYLCASSLGVGTENEKLFFGSGTQLSVL.

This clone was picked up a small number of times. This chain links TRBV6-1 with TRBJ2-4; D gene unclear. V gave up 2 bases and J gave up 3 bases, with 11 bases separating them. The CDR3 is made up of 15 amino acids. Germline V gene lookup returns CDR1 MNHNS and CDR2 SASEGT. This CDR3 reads CASSEIKGVKNIQYF. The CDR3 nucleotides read TGTGCCAGCAGTGAAATAAAGGGTGTCAAAAACATTCAGTACTTC.

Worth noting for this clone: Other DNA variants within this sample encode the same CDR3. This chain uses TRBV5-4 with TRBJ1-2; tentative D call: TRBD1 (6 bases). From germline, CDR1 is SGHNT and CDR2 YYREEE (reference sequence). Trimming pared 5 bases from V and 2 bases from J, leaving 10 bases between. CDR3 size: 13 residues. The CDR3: CASSYDRNYGYTF. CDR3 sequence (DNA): TGTGCCAGCAGTTACGACAGGAACTATGGCTACACCTTC.

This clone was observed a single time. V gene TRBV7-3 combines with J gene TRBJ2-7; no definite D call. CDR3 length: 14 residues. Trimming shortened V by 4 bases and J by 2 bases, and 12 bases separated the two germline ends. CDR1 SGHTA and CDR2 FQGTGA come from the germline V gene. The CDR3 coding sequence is TGTGCCAGCAGCTCCCTTGGCAGCGCCTACGAGCAGTACTTC. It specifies CASSSLGSAYEQYF.

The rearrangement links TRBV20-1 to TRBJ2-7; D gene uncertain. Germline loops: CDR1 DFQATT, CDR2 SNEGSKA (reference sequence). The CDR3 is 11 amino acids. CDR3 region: CSQKPAYEQYF. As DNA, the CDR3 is TGCAGCCAAAAGCCCGCGTACGAGCAGTACTTC.

In DNA, the CDR3 is TGTGCCTACTCACGACTAGCCCCGAGCACAGATACGCAGTATTTT. Protein sequence: CAYSRLAPSTDTQYF. The J gene is TRBJ2-3, the V gene TRBV30; TRBD2 matches at 7 bases. Trimming took 7 bases from V and 0 from J; bases not matched to a gene: 10. The germline V gene encodes CDR1 GTSNPN and CDR2 SVGIG (reference sequence). The CDR3 is made up of 15 amino acids.

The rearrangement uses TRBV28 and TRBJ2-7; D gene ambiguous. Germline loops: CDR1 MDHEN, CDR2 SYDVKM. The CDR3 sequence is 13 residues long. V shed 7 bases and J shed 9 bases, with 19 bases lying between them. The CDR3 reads CASTQVPGLGQYF. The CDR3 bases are TGTGCCAGCACCCAAGTCCCGGGCCTGGGGCAGTACTTC.

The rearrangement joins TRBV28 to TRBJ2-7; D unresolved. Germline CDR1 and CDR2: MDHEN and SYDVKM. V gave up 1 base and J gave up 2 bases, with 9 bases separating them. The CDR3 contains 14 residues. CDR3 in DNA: TGTGCCAGCAGTTTATCGGACCTAGCCTACGAGCAGTACTTC. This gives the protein CASSLSDLAYEQYF.

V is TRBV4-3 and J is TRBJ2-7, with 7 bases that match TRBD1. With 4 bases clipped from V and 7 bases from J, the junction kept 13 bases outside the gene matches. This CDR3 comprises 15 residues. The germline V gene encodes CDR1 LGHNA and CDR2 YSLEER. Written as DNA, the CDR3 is TGCGCCAGCAGCCGCCAAAAGACAGGGCTGGGTGAGCAGTACTTC. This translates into CASSRQKTGLGEQYF.

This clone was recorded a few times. The CDR3 protein is CASSQEDRHEKLFF. The CDR3 DNA reads as TGTGCCAGCAGCCAAGAAGACCGACATGAAAAACTGTTTTTT. The chain combines TRBV4-2 with TRBJ1-4, with D uncertain. The CDR3 spans 14 residues. The germline gives CDR1 LGHNA, CDR2 YNFKEQ. V lost 0 bases and J 6 bases, leaving 8 bases between the germline ends.

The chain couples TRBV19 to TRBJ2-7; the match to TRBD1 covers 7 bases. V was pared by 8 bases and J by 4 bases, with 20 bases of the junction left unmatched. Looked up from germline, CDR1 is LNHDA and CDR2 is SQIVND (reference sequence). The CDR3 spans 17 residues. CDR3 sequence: CASGTGTAHYSRYEQYF. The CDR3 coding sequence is TGTGCCAGTGGTACGGGGACAGCCCATTACTCCCGTTACGAGCAGTACTTC.

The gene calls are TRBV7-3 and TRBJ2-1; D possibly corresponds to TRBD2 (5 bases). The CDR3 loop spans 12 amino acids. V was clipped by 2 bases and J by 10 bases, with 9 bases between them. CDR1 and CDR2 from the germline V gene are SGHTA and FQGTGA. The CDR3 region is CASSLPGSEQFF. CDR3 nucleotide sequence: TGTGCCAGCAGCTTACCGGGAAGCGAGCAGTTCTTC.

The chain's CDR3 is CASSFFALNTGELFF. Here the CDR3 DNA reads TGTGCCAGCAGTTTCTTCGCGCTGAACACCGGGGAGCTGTTTTTT. The chain uses TRBV27 and TRBJ2-2; D is undetermined. Germline V gene data show CDR1 as MNHEY and CDR2 as SMNVEV (reference sequence). The CDR3 is 15 amino acids. V lost 3 bases and J 1 base, leaving 9 bases between the germline ends.

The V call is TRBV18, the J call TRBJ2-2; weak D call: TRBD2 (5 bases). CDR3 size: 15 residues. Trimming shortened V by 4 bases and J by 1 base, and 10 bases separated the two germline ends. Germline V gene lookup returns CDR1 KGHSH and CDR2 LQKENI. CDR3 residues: CASSLDWENTGELFF. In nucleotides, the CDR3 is TGTGCCAGCTCACTGGACTGGGAGAACACCGGGGAGCTGTTTTTT. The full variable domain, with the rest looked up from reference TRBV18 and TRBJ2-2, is NAGVMQNPRHLVRRRGQEARLRCSPMKGHSHVYWYRQLPEEGLKFMVYLQKENIIDESGMPKERFSAEFPKEGPSILRIQQVVRGDSAAYFCASSLDWENTGELFFGEGSRLTVL.

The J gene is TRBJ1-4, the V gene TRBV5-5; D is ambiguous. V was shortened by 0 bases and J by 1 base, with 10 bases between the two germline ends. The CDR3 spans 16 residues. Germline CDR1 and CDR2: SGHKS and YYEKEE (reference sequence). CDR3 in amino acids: CASSLGPMRTNEKLFF. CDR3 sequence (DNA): TGTGCCAGCAGCTTGGGGCCCATGAGAACTAATGAAAAACTGTTTTTT.

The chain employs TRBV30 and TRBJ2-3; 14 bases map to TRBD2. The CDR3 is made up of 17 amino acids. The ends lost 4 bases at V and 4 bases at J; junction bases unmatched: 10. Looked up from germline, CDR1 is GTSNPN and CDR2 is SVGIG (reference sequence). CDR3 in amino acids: CAWTGLAGVYGADTQYF. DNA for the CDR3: TGTGCCTGGACGGGACTAGCGGGAGTCTACGGCGCAGATACGCAGTATTTT.